This T cell receptor beta chain was recorded in a study of OX40 agonist ivuxolimab in advanced cancers. Describing the broader study: The costimulatory receptor OX40 (CD134) was targeted by ivuxolimab, a fully human IgG2 agonistic monoclonal antibody. Intravenous ivuxolimab was administered to patients every 2 weeks at six dose levels: 0.01, 0.1, 0.3, 1.5, 3 and 10 mg/kg. Of the roughly 51 patients in dose escalation, 19 had hepatocellular carcinoma, roughly 15 had melanoma, 9 had renal cell carcinoma and 9 had head and neck cancer. A male proportion of approximately 83% and a mean age of around 60 years, ranging from about 20 to 80, were recorded for the dose-escalation cohort. Patients were allowed to have had prior anti-PD-1, anti-PD-L1 or anti-CTLA-4 therapy, and around 37% of the dose-escalation patients had previously received checkpoint inhibitors. Three dose-escalation patients achieved partial responses, one with hepatocellular carcinoma and two with cutaneous melanoma. Peripheral TCRbeta sequencing was intended to test whether TCR sequence diversity was altered and clonal T-cell expansion was caused by ivuxolimab. The monotherapy dose-escalation portion (N of about 50 patients) of the phase I ivuxolimab trial is reported in the paper.

The CDR3, cysteine through phenylalanine, is 14 amino acids long. The entry retains the CDR3 DNA only, 42 bases that are in frame from base 1. The germline V gene sets CDR1 to MNHNS and CDR2 to SASEGT. V is clipped by 5 bases and J by 8 bases, and the sequence between their germline boundaries is 16 bases long. Summary of the overall study and its limitations: In the 0.1-3.0 mg/kg groups, partial responders were among the patients with the lowest normalized peripheral clonal expansion, particularly in CD8+ T cells. At doses of 0.1 to 3.0 mg/kg, clonal expansion of both CD4+ and CD8+ blood T cells was observed from baseline to week 6. Low levels of normalized T-cell clonal expansion were also shown by some nonresponding patients. Which antigens the clonally expanded peripheral T cells were specific for was not determined. After ivuxolimab, more expanded clones were found on average in CD8+ T cells than in CD4+ T cells.

With regard to this clone: No antigen is known for it. Within one base of it there is no much larger clone, and no base qualities were kept.

For sequencing of the TCRbeta CDR3 region, genomic DNA was extracted from the sorted cells. The immunoSEQ Assay was used to sequence the TCRbeta CDR3 regions. TCRdb holds this immuneACCESS table with in-frame rearrangements only. Some clones are missing; in checked studies, unresolved V genes explain under half, and the rest has no known cause. This sample comprises tens of thousands of clones, about 76% of them detected only once. The ten largest clonotypes hold almost 6.5% of the sample. Patients with a history of autoimmune disease or receiving systemic immunosuppression were excluded from the trial. In every dose cohort, peripheral blood was drawn for TCR sequencing at baseline, cycle 4 day 1, and cycle 7 day 1. The samples were drawn from a first-in-human, open-label, multicenter phase I dose-escalation trial of ivuxolimab. Adults with locally advanced or metastatic melanoma, renal cell, hepatocellular, or head and neck squamous cell carcinoma were enrolled in the trial. Before TCR sequencing, CD4+ and CD8+ T cells were separately sorted from peripheral blood.

The TCR sequence derives from an adult with an advanced solid tumor such as melanoma, head and neck, liver or kidney cancer. The chain was built from TRBV6-1 and TRBJ2-1; the D segment may tentatively be TRBD1 or TRBD2, each giving 6 matched bases. The sample here was CD4+ or CD8+ T cells sorted from blood, taken in a trial of the OX40 agonist ivuxolimab. The DNA is TGTGCCAGCAGTCCCCTAGTGGGGGGCTATGAGCAGTTCTTC. It translates as CASSPLVGGYEQFF.